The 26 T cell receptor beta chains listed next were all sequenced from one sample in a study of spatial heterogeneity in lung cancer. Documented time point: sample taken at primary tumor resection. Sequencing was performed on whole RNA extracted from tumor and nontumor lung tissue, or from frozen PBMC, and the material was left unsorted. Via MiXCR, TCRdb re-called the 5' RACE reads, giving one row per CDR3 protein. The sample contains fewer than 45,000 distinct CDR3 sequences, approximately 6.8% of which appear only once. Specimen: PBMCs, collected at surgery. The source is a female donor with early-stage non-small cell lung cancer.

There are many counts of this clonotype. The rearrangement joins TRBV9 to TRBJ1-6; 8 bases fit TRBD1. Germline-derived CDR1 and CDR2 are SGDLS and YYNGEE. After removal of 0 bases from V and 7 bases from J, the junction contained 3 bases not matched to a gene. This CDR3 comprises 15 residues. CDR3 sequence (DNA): TGTGCCAGCAGCGTAGGGGGACAGGCAAATTCACCCCTCCACTTT. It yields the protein CASSVGGQANSPLHF.

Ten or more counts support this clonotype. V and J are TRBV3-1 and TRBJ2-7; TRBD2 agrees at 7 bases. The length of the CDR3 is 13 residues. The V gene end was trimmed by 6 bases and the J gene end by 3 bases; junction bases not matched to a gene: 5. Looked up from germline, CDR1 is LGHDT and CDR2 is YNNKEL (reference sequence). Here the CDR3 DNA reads TGTGCCAGCAGTCGACTAGCCGACTACGAGCAGTACTTC. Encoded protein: CASSRLADYEQYF.

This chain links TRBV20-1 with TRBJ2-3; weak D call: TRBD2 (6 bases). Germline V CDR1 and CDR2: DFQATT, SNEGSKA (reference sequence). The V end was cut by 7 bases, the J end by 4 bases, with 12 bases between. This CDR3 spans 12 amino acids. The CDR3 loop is CSGRLGPDTQYF. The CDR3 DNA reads TGCAGTGGACGACTAGGGCCAGATACGCAGTATTTT.

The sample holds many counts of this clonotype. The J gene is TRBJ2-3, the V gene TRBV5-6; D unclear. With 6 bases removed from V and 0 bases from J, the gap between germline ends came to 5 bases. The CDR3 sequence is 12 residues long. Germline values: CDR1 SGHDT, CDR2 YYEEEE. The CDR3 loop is CASTQSTDTQYF. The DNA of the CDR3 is TGTGCCAGCACACAGAGCACAGATACGCAGTATTTT.

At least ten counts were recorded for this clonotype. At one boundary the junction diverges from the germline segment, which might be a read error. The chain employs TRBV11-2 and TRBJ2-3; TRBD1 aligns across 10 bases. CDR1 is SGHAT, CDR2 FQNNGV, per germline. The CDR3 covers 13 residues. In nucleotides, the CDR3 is TGTGCCAGCAGCATTCGCAATCCGGGACAGGGGTTCTTT. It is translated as CASSIRNPGQGFF. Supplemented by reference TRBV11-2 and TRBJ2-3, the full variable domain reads EAGVAQSPRYKIIEKRQSVAFWCNPISGHATLYWYQQILGQGPKLLIQFQNNGVVDDSQLPKDRFSAERLKGVDSTLKIQPAKLEDSAVYLCASSIRNPGQGFFGPGTRLTVL.

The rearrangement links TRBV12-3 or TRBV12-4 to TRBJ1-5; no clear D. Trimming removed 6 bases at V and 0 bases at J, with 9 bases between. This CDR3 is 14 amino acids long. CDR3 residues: CASSINYSNQPQHF. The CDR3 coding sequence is TGTGCCAGCAGCATAAATTATAGCAATCAGCCCCAGCATTTT.

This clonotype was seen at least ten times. As DNA, the CDR3 is TGTGCCAGCAGCCAAGATTTGGGCCAGCTGAACACTGAAGCTTTCTTT. This translates into CASSQDLGQLNTEAFF. V and J are TRBV3-1 and TRBJ1-1; no firm D call. CDR1 is LGHDT and CDR2 is YNNKEL in the germline V gene (reference sequence). The CDR3 is 16 residues long. With 0 bases removed from V and 0 bases from J, the gap between germline ends came to 11 bases.

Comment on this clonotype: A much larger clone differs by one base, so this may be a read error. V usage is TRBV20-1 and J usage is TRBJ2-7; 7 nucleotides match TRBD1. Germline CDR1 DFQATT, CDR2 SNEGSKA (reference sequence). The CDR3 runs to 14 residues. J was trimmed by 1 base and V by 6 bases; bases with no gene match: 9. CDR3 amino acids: CSARDLGQSYEQYF. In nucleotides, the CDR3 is TGCAGTGCAAGGGACCTGGGACAGTCCTACGAGCAGTACTTC.

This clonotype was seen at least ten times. The CDR3 here is CSVREGLVGAFF. For the CDR3, the DNA is TGCAGCGTAAGAGAGGGTTTAGTCGGGGCTTTCTTT. V and J are TRBV29-1 and TRBJ1-1; D not resolved. The CDR3 extends over 12 amino acids. V was shortened by 6 bases and J by 11 bases, with 19 bases between the two germline ends. Germline CDR1 reads SQVTM; CDR2 reads ANQGSEA.

The CDR3 DNA reads TGCGCCAGCAGCTTGGGCCAGGGGGAAGAGACCCAGTACTTC. Its translation is CASSLGQGEETQYF. V usage is TRBV5-1 and J usage is TRBJ2-5, with 7 bases that match TRBD1. Germline CDR1 is SGHRS and CDR2 is YFSETQ. After removal of 0 bases from V and 3 bases from J, the junction contained 2 bases not matched to a gene. The CDR3 loop spans 14 amino acids.

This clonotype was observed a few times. This chain's CDR3 is CSARDRGTGYGYTF. As DNA, the CDR3 is TGCAGTGCTAGAGATAGGGGGACAGGCTATGGCTACACCTTC. This chain links TRBV20-1 with TRBJ1-2; TRBD1 agrees at 8 bases. CDR1 and CDR2 from the germline V gene are DFQATT and SNEGSKA (reference sequence). This CDR3 contains 14 residues. J was trimmed by 4 bases and V by 0 bases; bases with no gene match: 4.

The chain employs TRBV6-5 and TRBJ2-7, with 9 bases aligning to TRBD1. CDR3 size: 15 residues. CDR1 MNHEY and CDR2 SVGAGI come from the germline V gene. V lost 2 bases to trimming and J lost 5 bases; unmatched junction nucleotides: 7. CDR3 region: CASSYEGTGPNEQYF. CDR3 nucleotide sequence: TGTGCCAGCAGTTACGAGGGGACAGGGCCGAACGAGCAGTACTTC.

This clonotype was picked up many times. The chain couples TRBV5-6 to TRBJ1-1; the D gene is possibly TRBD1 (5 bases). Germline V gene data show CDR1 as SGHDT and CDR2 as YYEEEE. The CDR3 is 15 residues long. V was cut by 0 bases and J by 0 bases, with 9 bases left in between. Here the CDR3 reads CASSLDNRLNTEAFF. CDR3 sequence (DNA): TGTGCCAGCAGCTTGGATAACAGGCTGAACACTGAAGCTTTCTTT.

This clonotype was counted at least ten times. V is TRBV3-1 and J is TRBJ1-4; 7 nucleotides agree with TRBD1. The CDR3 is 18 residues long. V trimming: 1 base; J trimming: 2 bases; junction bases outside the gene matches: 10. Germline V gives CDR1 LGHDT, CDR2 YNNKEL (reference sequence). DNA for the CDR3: TGTGCCAGCAGCCAAGGCAAGAAAAGGGGGCATACTAATGAAAAACTGTTTTTT. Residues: CASSQGKKRGHTNEKLFF. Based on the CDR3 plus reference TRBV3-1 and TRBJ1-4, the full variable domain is DTAVSQTPKYLVTQMGNDKSIKCEQNLGHDTMYWYKQDSKKFLKIMFSYNNKELIINETVPNRFSPKSPDKAHLNLHINSLELGDSAVYFCASSQGKKRGHTNEKLFFGSGTQLSVL.

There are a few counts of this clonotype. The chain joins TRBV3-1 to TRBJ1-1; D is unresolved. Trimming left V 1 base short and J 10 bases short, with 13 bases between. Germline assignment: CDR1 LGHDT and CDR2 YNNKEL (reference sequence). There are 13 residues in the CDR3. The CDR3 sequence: CASSQGASYGAFF. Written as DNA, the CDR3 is TGTGCCAGCAGCCAAGGAGCGAGTTACGGAGCTTTCTTT.

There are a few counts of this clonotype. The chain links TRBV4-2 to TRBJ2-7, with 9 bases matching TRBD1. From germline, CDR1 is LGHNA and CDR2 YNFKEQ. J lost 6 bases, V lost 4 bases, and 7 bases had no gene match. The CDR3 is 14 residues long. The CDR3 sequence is CASSPGQGGAEQYF. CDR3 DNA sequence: TGTGCCAGCAGCCCGGGACAGGGAGGAGCCGAGCAGTACTTC.

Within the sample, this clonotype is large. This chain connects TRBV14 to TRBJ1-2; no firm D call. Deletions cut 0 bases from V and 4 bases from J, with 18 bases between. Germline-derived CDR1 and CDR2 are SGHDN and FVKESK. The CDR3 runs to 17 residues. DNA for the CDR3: TGTGCCAGCAGCCAAGATCGCGTGGGTACGCTGTTCTATGGCTACACCTTC. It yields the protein CASSQDRVGTLFYGYTF.

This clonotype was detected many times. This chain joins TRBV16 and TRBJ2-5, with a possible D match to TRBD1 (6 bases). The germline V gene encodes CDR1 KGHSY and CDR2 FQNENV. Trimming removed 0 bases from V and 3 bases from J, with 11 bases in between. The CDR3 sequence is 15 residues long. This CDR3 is CASSQSRQGKETQYF. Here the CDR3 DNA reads TGTGCCAGCAGCCAATCAAGGCAGGGGAAAGAGACCCAGTACTTC.

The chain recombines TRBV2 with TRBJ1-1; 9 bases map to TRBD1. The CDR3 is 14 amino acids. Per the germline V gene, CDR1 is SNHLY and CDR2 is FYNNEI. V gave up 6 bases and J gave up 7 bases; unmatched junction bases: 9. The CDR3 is CASRGQGKEGEAFF. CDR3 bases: TGTGCCAGCAGGGGACAGGGTAAAGAGGGTGAAGCTTTCTTT.

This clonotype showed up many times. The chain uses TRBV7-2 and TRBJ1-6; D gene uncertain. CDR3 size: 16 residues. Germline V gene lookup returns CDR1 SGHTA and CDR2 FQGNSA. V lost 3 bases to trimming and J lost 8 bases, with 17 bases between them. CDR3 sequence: CASSFLPGVRDSPLHF. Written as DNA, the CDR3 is TGTGCCAGCAGCTTCCTTCCCGGGGTTCGGGATTCACCCCTCCACTTT.

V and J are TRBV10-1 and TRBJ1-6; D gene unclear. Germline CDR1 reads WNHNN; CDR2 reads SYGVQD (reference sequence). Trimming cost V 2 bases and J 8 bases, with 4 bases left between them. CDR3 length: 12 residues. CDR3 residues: CASSEGDSPLHF. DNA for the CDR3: TGCGCCAGCAGTGAGGGAGATTCACCCCTCCACTTT.

This CDR3 is CWLTVDEQFF. The CDR3 coding sequence is TGTTGGCTTACCGTGGATGAGCAGTTCTTC. This chain uses TRBV28 with TRBJ2-1; D uncertain. Germline CDR1 and CDR2: MDHEN and SYDVKM. The length of the CDR3 is 10 residues.

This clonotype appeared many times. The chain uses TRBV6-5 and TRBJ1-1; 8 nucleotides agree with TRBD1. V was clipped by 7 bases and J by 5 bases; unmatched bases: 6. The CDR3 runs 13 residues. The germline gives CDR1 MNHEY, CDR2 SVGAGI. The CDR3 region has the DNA TGTGCCAGCACCTCAGGGGGCAGGACTGAAGCTTTCTTT. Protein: CASTSGGRTEAFF.

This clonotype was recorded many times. In nucleotides, the CDR3 is TGTGCCAGCGGTCCTGGGGGCTCTGGGGCCAACGTCCTGACTTTC. Translating it yields CASGPGGSGANVLTF. The rearrangement joins TRBV28 to TRBJ2-6; either TRBD1 or TRBD2 may fit D (5 bases each). V shed 8 bases and J shed 0 bases, with 11 bases lying between them. Germline V gene data show CDR1 as MDHEN and CDR2 as SYDVKM. This CDR3 region has 15 residues.

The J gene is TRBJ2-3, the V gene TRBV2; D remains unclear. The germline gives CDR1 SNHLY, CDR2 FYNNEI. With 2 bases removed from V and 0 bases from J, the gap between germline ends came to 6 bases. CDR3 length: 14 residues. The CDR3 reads CASSESRSTDTQYF. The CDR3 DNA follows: TGTGCCAGCAGTGAAAGCCGCAGCACAGATACGCAGTATTTT.

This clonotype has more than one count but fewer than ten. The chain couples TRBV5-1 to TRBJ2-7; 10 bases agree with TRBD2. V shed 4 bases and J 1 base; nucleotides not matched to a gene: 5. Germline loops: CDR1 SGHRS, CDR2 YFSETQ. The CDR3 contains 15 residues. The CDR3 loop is CASSPSGGTSYEQYF. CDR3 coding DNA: TGCGCCAGCAGCCCTAGCGGGGGTACTTCCTACGAGCAGTACTTC.